The clone carrying this T cell receptor (beta chain) was detected only a few times. Its antigen is unknown. This sample stems from a study of T cell responses to AZD1222 COVID-19 vaccine. Whole-study findings and limits: The CD4 TCRs associated with vaccination extended across spike and predominated at 160-218 and 743-854. Baseline serology detected seropositivity in only a handful of AZD1222 recipients. Females outnumbered males among donors, who were mostly white British; clonal diversity was possibly underestimated.

Repertoires were generated with immunoSEQ multiplex PCR, while TCRdb's copy carries only in-frame clones and drops some. The sample records tens of thousands of clones, roughly 89% being singletons. The V and J ends lost 5 bases and 4 bases respectively, with 17 bases between them. CDR1 is LNHDA, CDR2 SQIVND, per germline (reference sequence). This CDR3 has 15 amino acids. The source was peripheral blood, collected on day 0 of MenACWY control vaccination. The chain couples TRBV19 to TRBJ1-2; D not resolved. This receptor was taken from an adult in good health. Here the CDR3 reads CASSSEIRLSYGYTF. The CDR3 DNA follows: TGTGCCAGTAGTTCAGAGATCAGACTGAGCTATGGCTACACCTTC. The full variable domain, with the rest looked up from reference TRBV19 and TRBJ1-2, is DGGITQSPKYLFRKEGQNVTLSCEQNLNHDAMYWYRQDPGQGLRLIYYSQIVNDFQKGDIAEGYSVSREKKESFPLTVTSAQKNPTAFYLCASSSEIRLSYGYTFGSGTRLTVV.